This TCR beta chain was recovered during a study of blood T cell repertoires in COVID-19. Trimming took 3 bases from V and 5 from J; bases not matched to a gene: 7. The CDR3 consists of 15 residues. The V gene's germline CDR1 is SGHRS and CDR2 YFSETQ. This clone was counted a single time. Sequencing was performed with immunoSEQ multiplex PCR; in TCRdb, only in-frame clones are kept and a portion is missing. The data show roughly 260,000 clones, with 88% seen just once and 11% held by the top ten. In Seattle, patients joined the study during active infection and were tracked longitudinally. The clonotype comes from a woman in her 30s with COVID-19, enrolled during active disease. Sequencing used peripheral blood. The rearrangement links TRBV5-1 to TRBJ2-2; 7 bases agree with TRBD1. CDR3 nucleotide sequence: TGCGCCAGCAGCTCGGGGACAGCTAAGACCGGGGAGCTGTTTTTT. The encoded protein is CASSSGTAKTGELFF.